This T cell receptor beta chain was recorded in a study of cytomegalovirus exposure and HLA in healthy donors (dated by TCRdb to 2017 to 2019). About the study as a whole: An earlier analysis of approximately 640 of the donors reported approximately 270 Gb of sequence data and some 100 million unique TCR beta sequences from some 180 million T cells. An early release that covered some 640 HLA-typed donors contained approximately 320 gigabases of sequencing data and 85 million to 100 million unique TCR sequences. Of the approximately 400 genotyped donors, roughly 76% were placed in the genetic ancestry cluster associated with self-reported Caucasian donors. The aim of the study was to test whether cataloging public T cell receptors could identify signatures of past pathogen exposure. The study profiled the T cell repertoires of hundreds of subjects by immunosequencing and related them to cytomegalovirus serostatus. A separate validation cohort of about 110 different subjects was used in addition to the 666-subject first cohort. High-throughput TCR immunosequencing, statistical association of individual TCRs with disease status, and machine learning were combined to predict cytomegalovirus infection status. A later analysis re-examined previously published TCR beta repertoires from just over 650 donors and added high-resolution HLA genotyping to investigate patterns of TCR occurrence. Rather than drawing on any new phenotypic data, the later analysis identified candidate immune exposures from TCR beta sequences and the way those sequences occurred across donors. An earlier analysis of more than 450 of the donors used high-throughput TCR beta sequencing to judge whether each TCR beta V gene segment behaved as functional or pseudogenic. Alongside the repertoire data, information on donor age, sex, ethnicity and CMV serostatus was compiled. A later genetic analysis took genome-wide SNP genotypes for about 55% of the 666 donors and used that subset as a discovery cohort. All discovery cohort repertoires had been generated using a single sequencing platform. HLA typing covered class I and class II loci at four-digit resolution. The number of typed donors differed by locus: about 629-640 for A, B, C, DRB1 and DQB1; 522 for DQA1; some 590 for DPA1; and about 450 for DPB1. Four or five DR-DQ haplotypes were handled as single units for association and clustering, since linkage in the cohort was strong. Across approximately 420 genotyped donors of the cohort, an average of roughly 200,000 unique TCR beta nucleotide sequences per donor were sequenced, and 15% to 20% of those sequences were non-productive. What the authors observed across the whole study: The 87-base-pair reads could not distinguish some IMGT-functional V segments, including TRBV6-2 and TRBV6-3, so those segments were excluded. In vitro tests confirmed that a few of the cytomegalovirus-associated TCR beta chains recognize cytomegalovirus antigens. Because HLA typing was unavailable for some donors at each locus, only the typed subset was used in association tests. According to a later analysis, TCR association rates differed among HLA loci, with DRB1 alleles showing the most associated TCRs and HLA-C alleles showing the fewest. Only TCR beta chains were sequenced in this cohort, and the absence of alpha or paired-chain data limited detectable features. In an earlier analysis of 500 to 650 of the donors, most TCR beta V segments appeared in productive rearrangements about 90% or about 30% of the time, broadly matching IMGT annotations. The study listed 150 to 200 TCR beta chains as associated with cytomegalovirus. Across donors, most TCR sequences were observed very rarely, whereas some public TCRs were present in many individuals. A later analysis found that HLA-associated TCR beta chains were more clonally expanded and had lower generation probabilities than equally common non-associated chains. V-gene and J-gene trimming of TCR beta chains was associated with a missense DCLRE1C variant in a later genetic analysis, and the association was replicated in an independent cohort. Strong co-occurrence of HLA alleles, especially DR and DQ, made assigning TCR associations to individual alleles difficult. For the cohort, immune exposure information was limited to CMV serostatus. According to a later analysis, parvovirus B19, influenza, CMV and Epstein-Barr virus appeared linked to several top co-occurrence clusters. A further reported finding was that TCR beta sequences accurately predicted the HLA-A and HLA-B alleles for most subjects in the first cohort. Linkage disequilibrium might explain the correlated functional status among segregating V segments, but an unknown experimental factor could not be ruled out. Most CMV-associated TCR beta chains appeared to be HLA-restricted in a later analysis, and the HLA associations seemed to be driven largely by CMV exposure. According to the authors, the approach could potentially be generalized to other disease states and immunological phenotypes. A group of highly shared sequence variants was considered likely to be a technical artifact of the sequencing pipeline. Specific HLA alleles were associated with 15,000 to 20,000 TCR beta sequences at a false discovery rate of 0.05 in a later analysis. In a later genetic analysis, fewer N-insertions in productive TCRs were reported among donors in an Asian-associated ancestry cluster than the approximately 630-donor mean. Presence/absence analyses assumed roughly uniform sequencing depth across donors, an assumption that may not hold. The classifier was reported to diagnose cytomegalovirus status with high specificity and sensitivity in both the original cohort and the validation cohort. Because counts were too low, more than 15 rarely observed V segments, including chromosome 9 orphons, were left out of the earlier analysis of about 620 of the donors.

The cohort consisted of 600 to 700 healthy bone marrow donors. At the time of sampling, every cohort member was nominally healthy, though immune exposures that went unrecorded were likely present. The donor tested CMV seropositive, placing the donor among the 250 to 300 seropositive members of the cohort. Every donor gave a peripheral blood sample, and the peripheral blood mononuclear cells from that sample were used for TCR beta sequencing. The Qiagen DNeasy Blood Extraction Kit was used to extract genomic DNA from the blood cell samples. Trimming costs V 6 bases and J 0 bases, and their ends lie 12 bases apart. The CDR3 goes from the cysteine to the phenylalanine over 15 residues. Just the 45-base CDR3 DNA is kept, in frame starting at base 1. The germline V gene yields MNHEY for CDR1 and SVGAGI for CDR2. On this clone itself: It has no known antigen specificity. No qualities accompany the bases; no much larger clone lies one base away.

Libraries were constructed by the immunoSEQ multiplex PCR assay. For the multiplex PCR, a mixture combining 60 forward primers for TCR Vbeta segments and 13 reverse primers for TCR Jbeta segments was used. The CDR3 region of rearranged TCR beta genes was amplified from genomic DNA with a multiplex PCR assay. Amplified TCR beta libraries were sequenced as 87-base-pair reads on the Illumina HiSeq System. Per the authors' processing: In a later analysis, about 80 million unique TCR beta chains were counted across the roughly 610 repertoires, and about 10 million of these chains were shared by at least two donors. A nearest-neighbor algorithm error-corrected the raw reads and collapsed the reads into unique sequences, merging closely related sequences to remove PCR and sequencing errors. CDR3 sequences were aligned to IMGT reference sequences to assign V, D and J gene segments. For a sequence to be retained, a match of at least six nucleotides was required to both a V gene segment and a J gene segment. Rearrangements were called productive when the CDR3 lacked stop codons and stayed in frame with V and J; all others were non-productive. Following IMGT convention, CDR3 was defined as the stretch from the second conserved V-encoded cysteine to the conserved J-encoded phenylalanine. The earlier analysis of some 540 of the donors excluded any sequence lacking an unambiguous match to a single V gene segment. In an earlier analysis of about 590 of the donors, a V segment was called functional when productive rearrangements were above 56.7%, and segregating when the standard deviation between donors exceeded 5%. A statistical classification framework was built for diagnosing cytomegalovirus status from the catalog of TCR beta chain sequences. In a later analysis, V and J genes were assigned by comparing TCR nucleotide sequences against IMGT/GENE-DB human TR gene sequences. The TCRdist pipeline was used in a later analysis to assign CDR3 sequences and most-parsimonious VDJ recombination scenarios. In a later analysis, each TCR beta chain was defined by its CDR3 amino acid sequence together with its V-gene family, and reads lacking a unique V-gene family were excluded. As a way to deal with suspected cross-contamination and a sequencing artifact, a later analysis dropped under 600 nucleotide sequences that were highly shared and had low generation probability. In a later analysis, a clonal expansion index was calculated for each public chain from normalized within-repertoire ranks of inferred template counts. In a later analysis, generation probabilities were computed with a VDJ recombination model fitted to out-of-frame rearrangements, and the resulting probabilities were checked against IGoR. Hypergeometric tests were used in a later analysis to score TCR-TCR, TCR-HLA and TCR-CMV co-occurrence, with a repertoire-size bias correction applied to the TCR pairs. A later analysis estimated false discovery rates by permuting HLA or CMV assignments 20 times. In a later analysis, co-occurring TCRs were grouped with DBSCAN, and TCRdist sequence similarity was added when clustering was performed within HLA-allele-positive subsets. Co-occurrence clustering excluded repertoires with fewer than 30,000 or more than 120,000 public chains, plus five with anomalous nucleotide sharing. What TCRdb holds here is the immuneACCESS table cut down to in-frame rearrangements. Part of the clones is not present; checked against another copy, under half of the missing clones reflect an unresolved V gene, and the others are unexplained. The V and J calls and the clone size are those of that table, but D and trimming were determined from the DNA. For this sample there are around 82,000 clones; around 78% appear just once. 5.5% of the sample goes to the ten largest clones.

The rearranged chain carries TRBV6-5 and TRBJ2-1; TRBD1 is a possible D gene, resting on 5 matching bases. The sample taken for sequencing was PBMCs. The sequence came from a male donor in good health and CMV-seropositive. The DNA reads as follows: TGTGCCAGCAGGCCAGGGCTCAGCTCCTACAATGAGCAGTTCTTC. Translated, this is CASRPGLSSYNEQFF.